Reported below is one T cell receptor (beta chain). These data originate in a study of breast tumors, draining lymph nodes, adjacent tissues. The CDR3 totals 16 residues. CDR1 is SNHLY, CDR2 FYNNEI, per germline. In TCRdb, the multiplex PCR reads were re-called with MiXCR into one record per CDR3 protein. Here the sample spans 60,000 to 75,000 distinct CDR3 sequences, 45% to 65% being singletons. The receptor comes from a female donor with breast cancer. Some clones in this sample may be carry-over from other donors' samples. Sequencing was carried out using breast tumor tissue. The genes are TRBV2 and TRBJ2-5, with 11 positions matching TRBD1. Judging by the DNA end, TRBJ2-7 fits better; the J call may be wrong. This CDR3 reads CASSALGQGASYEQYF. CDR3 bases: TGTGCCAGCAGTGCCCTCGGACAGGGGGCATCCTACGAGCAGTACTTC.